This T cell receptor (beta chain) was profiled in a study of cytomegalovirus exposure and HLA in healthy donors. As regards this clone: The antigen is not known.

Overall study findings and caveats: The study put around 180 TCR beta chains on its list as cytomegalovirus-associated. In a later analysis, a genetic analysis reported fewer productive-TCR N-insertions in an Asian-associated ancestry cluster than the cohort average. When analyzed later, a missense DCLRE1C variant was found to be linked to TCR beta V- and J-gene trimming.

Donors likely had unrecorded immune exposures despite being nominally healthy when sampled. The PCR ran on 60 Vbeta and 13 Jbeta primers. TCRdb's copy holds only in-frame clones and misses some; the assay was immunoSEQ multiplex PCR. The table for this sample gives 90,000 to 100,000 clones. This CDR3 has 13 amino acids. Germline V CDR1 and CDR2: GTSNPN, SVGIG (reference sequence). The V gene lost 0 bases and the J gene lost 5 bases, with 10 bases spanning the gap. The receptor's source is a woman younger than 45 in good health and CMV-seronegative. The specimen was PBMCs. The chain uses TRBV30 and TRBJ2-5; D is unresolved. The DNA of the CDR3 is TGTGCCTGGAGTGTCGGGTCCGGGGAGACCCAGTACTTC. Its protein product is CAWSVGSGETQYF.